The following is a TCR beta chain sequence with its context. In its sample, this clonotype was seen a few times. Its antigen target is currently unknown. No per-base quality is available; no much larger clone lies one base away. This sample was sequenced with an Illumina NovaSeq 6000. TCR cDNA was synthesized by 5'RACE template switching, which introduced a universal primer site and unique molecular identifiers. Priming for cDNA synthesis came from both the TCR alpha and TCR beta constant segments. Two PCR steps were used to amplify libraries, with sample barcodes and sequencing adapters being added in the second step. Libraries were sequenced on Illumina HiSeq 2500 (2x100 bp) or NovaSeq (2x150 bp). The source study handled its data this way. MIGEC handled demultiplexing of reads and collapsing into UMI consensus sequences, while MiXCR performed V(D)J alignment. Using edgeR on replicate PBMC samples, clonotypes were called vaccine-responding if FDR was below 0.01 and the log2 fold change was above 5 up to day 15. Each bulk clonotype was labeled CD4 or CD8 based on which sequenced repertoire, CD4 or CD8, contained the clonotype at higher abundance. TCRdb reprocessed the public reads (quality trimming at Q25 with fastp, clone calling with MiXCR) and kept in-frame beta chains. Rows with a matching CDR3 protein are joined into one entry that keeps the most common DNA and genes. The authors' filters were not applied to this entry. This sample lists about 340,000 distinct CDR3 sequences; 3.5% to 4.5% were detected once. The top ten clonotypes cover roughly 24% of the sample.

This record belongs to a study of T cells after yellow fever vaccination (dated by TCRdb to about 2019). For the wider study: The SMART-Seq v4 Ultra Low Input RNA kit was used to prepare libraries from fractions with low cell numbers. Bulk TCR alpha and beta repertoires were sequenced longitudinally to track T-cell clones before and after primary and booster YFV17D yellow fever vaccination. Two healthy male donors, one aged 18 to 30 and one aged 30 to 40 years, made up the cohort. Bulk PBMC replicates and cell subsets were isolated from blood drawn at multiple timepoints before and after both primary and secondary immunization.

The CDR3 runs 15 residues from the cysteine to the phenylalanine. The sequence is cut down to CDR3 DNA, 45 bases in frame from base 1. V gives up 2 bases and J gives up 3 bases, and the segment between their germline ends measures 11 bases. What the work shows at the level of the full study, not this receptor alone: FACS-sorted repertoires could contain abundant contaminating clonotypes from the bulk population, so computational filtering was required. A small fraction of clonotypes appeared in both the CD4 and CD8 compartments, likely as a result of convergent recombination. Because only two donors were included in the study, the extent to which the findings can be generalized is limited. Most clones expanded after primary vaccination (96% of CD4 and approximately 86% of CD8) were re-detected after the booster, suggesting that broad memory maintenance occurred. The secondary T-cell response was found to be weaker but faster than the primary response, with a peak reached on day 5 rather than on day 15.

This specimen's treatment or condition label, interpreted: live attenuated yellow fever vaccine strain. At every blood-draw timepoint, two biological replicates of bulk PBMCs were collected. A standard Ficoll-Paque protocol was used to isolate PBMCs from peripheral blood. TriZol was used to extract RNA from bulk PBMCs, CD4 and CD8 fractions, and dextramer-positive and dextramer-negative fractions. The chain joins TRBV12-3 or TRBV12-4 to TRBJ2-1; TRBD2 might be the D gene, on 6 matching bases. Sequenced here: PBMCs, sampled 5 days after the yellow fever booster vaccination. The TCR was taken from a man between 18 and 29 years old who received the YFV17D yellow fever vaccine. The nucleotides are TGTGCCAGCAGTTTAATGCGGGAAGTCTACAATGAGCAGTTCTTC. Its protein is CASSLMREVYNEQFF.